The 19 T cell receptor beta chains below were found in one sample sequenced in a study of memory CD4+ T cells and cytomegalovirus serostatus. The sort gate was single viable CD3+CD4+CD8-CD45RO+ cells for memory CD4+ T cells. Produced via immunoSEQ multiplex PCR; TCRdb's table is partial and in-frame only. This table holds tens of thousands of clones, roughly three quarters found once. Material: memory CD4+ T cells from blood. These receptors were collected from an adult in good health and CMV-seronegative.

There are a few counts of this clone. The V gene is TRBV5-1, the J gene TRBJ1-2; 12 nucleotides line up with TRBD1. V dropped 4 bases and J dropped 3; count of bases not matched to a gene: 7. CDR1 and CDR2 from the germline V gene are SGHRS and YFSETQ. The CDR3 covers 16 residues. The CDR3 DNA reads as TGCGCCAGCAGCCAATCCGGGACAGGGGGCGACTATGGCTACACCTTC. Translation gives CASSQSGTGGDYGYTF.

The table lists this clone with a count of one. The CDR3 sequence is CASRTGVSYEQYF. The CDR3 nucleotides are TGTGCCAGCAGAACAGGGGTCTCCTACGAGCAGTACTTC. The rearrangement links TRBV28 to TRBJ2-7; 7 bases align to TRBD1. This CDR3 has 13 residues. The J segment lost 0 bases and the V segment lost 6 bases, leaving 2 bases of the junction unmatched. Per germline, CDR1 MDHEN and CDR2 SYDVKM.

This clone appeared once. The sample contains more than one DNA sequence encoding this CDR3. The chain combines TRBV20-1 with TRBJ2-5, with D unclear. The CDR3 totals 10 residues. Trimming left V 5 bases short and J 5 bases short, with 6 bases between. Germline V gene sequence: CDR1 DFQATT, CDR2 SNEGSKA (reference sequence). The CDR3 DNA sequence: TGCAGTGCTCCCCGGGAGACCCAGTACTTC. Its protein is CSAPRETQYF.

The chain employs TRBV2 and TRBJ2-2; D unclear. Germline V lookup: CDR1 SNHLY, CDR2 FYNNEI. Trimming left V 6 bases short and J 3 bases short, with 8 bases between. This CDR3 contains 13 residues. The CDR3 DNA sequence: TGTGCCAGCAGATCCGAGGACACCGGGGAGCTGTTTTTT. This translates into CASRSEDTGELFF.

This sequence joins TRBV5-1 and TRBJ2-3, with TRBD1 identical over 12 bases. The junction had 4 bases not matched to a gene; V was cut back by 4 bases and J by 4 bases. Germline V gene sequence: CDR1 SGHRS, CDR2 YFSETQ. The CDR3 covers 15 residues. CDR3 DNA sequence: TGCGCCAGCAGCCCGGGACAGGGGGCACCAGATACGCAGTATTTT. Protein product: CASSPGQGAPDTQYF.

This chain uses TRBV2 with TRBJ2-2; D may match TRBD1 or TRBD2 (5 bases each). The V end was cut by 6 bases, the J end by 4 bases, with 12 bases between. Germline-derived CDR1 and CDR2 are SNHLY and FYNNEI. The CDR3 has 14 amino acids. The CDR3 DNA is TGTGCCAGCAGGGGGGAAATGAGCACCGGGGAGCTGTTTTTT. The encoded protein is CASRGEMSTGELFF.

The chain's CDR3 is CASSERRDGDTQYF. As DNA, the CDR3 is TGCGCCAGCAGTGAAAGGAGGGACGGAGATACGCAGTATTTT. V and J are TRBV10-1 and TRBJ2-3; D may be TRBD2 (6 bases). This CDR3 contains 14 residues. V gave up 3 bases and J gave up 5 bases, with 12 bases separating them. CDR1 is WNHNN, CDR2 SYGVQD, per germline (reference sequence).

The chain employs TRBV19 and TRBJ1-4; the D is unclear. The CDR3 runs to 15 residues. Germline CDR1 is LNHDA and CDR2 is SQIVND (reference sequence). Deletions cut 3 bases from V and 1 base from J, with 9 bases between. The CDR3: CASSIRRGTNEKLFF. CDR3 nucleotide sequence: TGTGCCAGTAGTATCCGACGGGGAACTAATGAAAAACTGTTTTTT. The full variable domain, with the rest looked up from reference TRBV19 and TRBJ1-4, is DGGITQSPKYLFRKEGQNVTLSCEQNLNHDAMYWYRQDPGQGLRLIYYSQIVNDFQKGDIAEGYSVSREKKESFPLTVTSAQKNPTAFYLCASSIRRGTNEKLFFGSGTQLSVL.

V gene TRBV19 combines with J gene TRBJ1-1; D is undetermined. Between the trimmed V and J ends, which lost 7 bases and 1 base, there was a span of 7 bases. The germline gives CDR1 LNHDA, CDR2 SQIVND (reference sequence). The CDR3 spans 12 residues. In DNA, the CDR3 is TGTGCCAGTACCTGGCAGAACACTGAAGCTTTCTTT. Translated, it gives CASTWQNTEAFF. Complete variable domain (other parts from reference TRBV19 and TRBJ1-1): DGGITQSPKYLFRKEGQNVTLSCEQNLNHDAMYWYRQDPGQGLRLIYYSQIVNDFQKGDIAEGYSVSREKKESFPLTVTSAQKNPTAFYLCASTWQNTEAFFGQGTRLTVV.

The rearrangement links TRBV5-4 to TRBJ2-7; perhaps TRBD1 as D (5 bases). Per germline, CDR1 SGHNT and CDR2 YYREEE (reference sequence). The CDR3 spans 13 residues. Trimming removed 2 bases at V and 2 bases at J, with 8 bases between. The CDR3 sequence: CASSLPGTYEQYF. The CDR3 nucleotides read TGTGCCAGCAGCTTACCAGGGACCTACGAGCAGTACTTC.

This clone was seen just once. V is TRBV5-5 and J is TRBJ2-7; 13 bases match TRBD2. The CDR3 length is 18 residues. Germline assignment: CDR1 SGHKS and CDR2 YYEKEE (reference sequence). Trimming cost V 3 bases and J 4 bases; bases outside gene matches: 13. This CDR3 is CASSYRPGLAGASYEQYF. In DNA, the CDR3 is TGTGCCAGCAGCTACCGTCCCGGACTAGCGGGAGCGAGTTACGAGCAGTACTTC.

The chain couples TRBV11-3 to TRBJ2-5, with 10 nucleotides matching TRBD2. The J segment lost 2 bases and the V segment lost 1 base, leaving 4 bases of the junction unmatched. The CDR3 covers 16 residues. The V gene's germline CDR1 is SGHNT and CDR2 YENEEA. The CDR3 here is CASSLGAGGPQETQYF. In DNA, the CDR3 is TGTGCCAGCAGCTTAGGAGCGGGAGGGCCACAAGAGACCCAGTACTTC.

The chain combines TRBV11-2 with TRBJ1-5; perhaps TRBD1 as D (5 bases). Between the trimmed V and J ends, which lost 3 bases and 4 bases, there was a span of 10 bases. The CDR3 length is 14 residues. CDR1 and CDR2 (germline): SGHAT, FQNNGV. The CDR3 reads CASSFGRENQPQHF. In nucleotides, the CDR3 is TGTGCCAGCAGCTTCGGCAGGGAGAATCAGCCCCAGCATTTT.

This chain links TRBV6-1 with TRBJ1-5; 8 nucleotides line up with TRBD1. Germline CDR1 and CDR2: MNHNS and SASEGT. The CDR3 contains 15 residues. V trimming: 3 bases; J trimming: 1 base; junction bases outside the gene matches: 2. CDR3 in amino acids: CASSEQGASNQPQHF. The CDR3 DNA is TGTGCCAGCAGTGAGCAGGGGGCAAGCAATCAGCCCCAGCATTTT.

V gene TRBV30 combines with J gene TRBJ2-3; 12 bases match TRBD2. Trimming took 1 base from V and 3 from J; bases not matched to a gene: 5. CDR1 is GTSNPN and CDR2 is SVGIG in the germline V gene (reference sequence). This CDR3 comprises 16 residues. The DNA for the CDR3 is TGTGCCTGGAGTGCCCCCGGACTAGCGGGAACAGATACGCAGTATTTT. Its translation is CAWSAPGLAGTDTQYF.

This clone has just a few counts. This chain uses TRBV30 with TRBJ1-5; D remains ambiguous. Trimming took off 2 bases at V and 0 bases at J, with 14 bases between the two ends. This CDR3 contains 16 residues. Germline V gene lookup returns CDR1 GTSNPN and CDR2 SVGIG (reference sequence). The CDR3 spells CAWSKAATLSNQPQHF. CDR3 in DNA: TGTGCCTGGAGTAAGGCAGCGACCCTTAGCAATCAGCCCCAGCATTTT. Full variable domain (rest looked up from reference TRBV30 and TRBJ1-5): SQTIHQWPATLVQPVGSPLSLECTVEGTSNPNLYWYRQAAGRGLQLLFYSVGIGQISSEVPQNLSASRPQDRQFILSSKKLLLSDSGFYLCAWSKAATLSNQPQHFGDGTRLSIL.

In its sample, this clone was seen once. The gene calls are TRBV7-9 and TRBJ2-5; D perhaps matches TRBD2 (5 bases). V was clipped by 5 bases and J by 5 bases, with 15 bases between them. The length of the CDR3 is 14 residues. The germline V gene encodes CDR1 SEHNR and CDR2 FQNEAQ (reference sequence). The CDR3 region has the DNA TGTGCCAGCAGCCTCGGGTTAGCGAGGGAGACCCAGTACTTC. Translation: CASSLGLARETQYF. Looking up the rest from reference TRBV7-9 and TRBJ2-5 gives the full variable domain: DTGVSQNPRHKITKRGQNVTFRCDPISEHNRLYWYRQTLGQGPEFLTYFQNEAQLEKSRLLSDRFSAERPKGSFSTLEIQRTEQGDSAMYLCASSLGLARETQYFGPGTRLLVL.

CDR3 amino acids: CASSFLGAGANVLTF. The CDR3 DNA follows: TGTGCCAGCAGCTTTCTGGGGGCTGGGGCCAACGTCCTGACTTTC. V is TRBV7-9 and J is TRBJ2-6; either TRBD1 or TRBD2 may fit D (5 bases each). The V and J ends lost 3 bases and 2 bases respectively, with 8 bases between them. CDR1 and CDR2 from the germline V gene are SEHNR and FQNEAQ (reference sequence). The CDR3 runs to 15 residues. Full variable domain (remainder filled in from reference TRBV7-9 and TRBJ2-6): DTGVSQNPRHKITKRGQNVTFRCDPISEHNRLYWYRQTLGQGPEFLTYFQNEAQLEKSRLLSDRFSAERPKGSFSTLEIQRTEQGDSAMYLCASSFLGAGANVLTFGAGSRLTVL.

This clone is deemed medium-sized (0.01 to 0.1%). This sequence joins TRBV6-5 and TRBJ1-6; D is undetermined. The length of the CDR3 is 14 residues. Per the germline V gene, CDR1 is MNHEY and CDR2 is SVGAGI. Between the trimmed V and J ends, which lost 0 bases and 6 bases, there was a span of 6 bases. This chain's CDR3 is CASSYSTSNSPLHF. CDR3 DNA sequence: TGTGCCAGCAGTTACTCGACAAGTAATTCACCCCTCCACTTT.